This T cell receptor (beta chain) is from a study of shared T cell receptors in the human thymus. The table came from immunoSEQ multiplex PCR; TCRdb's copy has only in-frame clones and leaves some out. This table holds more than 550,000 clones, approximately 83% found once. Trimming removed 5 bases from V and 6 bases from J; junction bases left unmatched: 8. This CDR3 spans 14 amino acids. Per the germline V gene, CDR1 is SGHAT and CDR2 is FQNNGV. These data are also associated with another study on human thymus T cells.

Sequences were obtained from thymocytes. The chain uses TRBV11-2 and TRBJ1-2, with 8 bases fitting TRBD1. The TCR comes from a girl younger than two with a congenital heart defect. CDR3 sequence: CASSQGAKGDGYTF. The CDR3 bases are TGTGCCAGCAGCCAGGGGGCCAAAGGGGATGGCTACACCTTC.